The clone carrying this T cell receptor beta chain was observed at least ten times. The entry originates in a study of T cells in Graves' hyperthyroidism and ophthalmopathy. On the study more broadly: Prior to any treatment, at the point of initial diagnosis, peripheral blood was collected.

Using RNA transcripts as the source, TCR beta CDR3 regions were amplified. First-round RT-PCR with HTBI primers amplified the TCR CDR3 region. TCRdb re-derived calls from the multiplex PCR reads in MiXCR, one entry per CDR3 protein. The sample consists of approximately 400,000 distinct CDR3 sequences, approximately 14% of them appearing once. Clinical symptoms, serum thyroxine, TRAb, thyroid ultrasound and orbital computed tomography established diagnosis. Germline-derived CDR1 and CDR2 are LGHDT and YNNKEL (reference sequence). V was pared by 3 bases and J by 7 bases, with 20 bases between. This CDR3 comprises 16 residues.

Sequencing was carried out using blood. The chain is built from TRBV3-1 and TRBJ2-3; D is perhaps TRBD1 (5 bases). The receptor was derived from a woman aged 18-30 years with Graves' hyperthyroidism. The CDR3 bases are TGTGCCAGCAGCCAGCAAGGGGCTCTCTCGACGAATACGCAGTATTTT. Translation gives CASSQQGALSTNTQYF.